The clone carrying this T cell receptor (beta chain) was seen once. The source of the sample is a study of control samples from healthy donors and cancer patients. The repertoire was sequenced with immunoSEQ multiplex PCR; TCRdb's copy has only in-frame clones and lacks some. The sample contains about 80,000 clones, 91% of which appear only once. The CDR3 spans 13 residues. Germline V gene lookup returns CDR1 MNHEY and CDR2 SMNVEV (reference sequence). J lost 7 bases, V lost 8 bases, and 10 bases had no gene match. Input material: blood. The origin of this receptor is a man in his fifties in good health. The chain is built from TRBV27 and TRBJ1-2, with 7 bases identical to TRBD1. The CDR3 protein is CASRLRGRSGYTF. The CDR3 nucleotides are TGTGCCAGCCGATTGAGGGGGCGGTCTGGCTACACCTTC.